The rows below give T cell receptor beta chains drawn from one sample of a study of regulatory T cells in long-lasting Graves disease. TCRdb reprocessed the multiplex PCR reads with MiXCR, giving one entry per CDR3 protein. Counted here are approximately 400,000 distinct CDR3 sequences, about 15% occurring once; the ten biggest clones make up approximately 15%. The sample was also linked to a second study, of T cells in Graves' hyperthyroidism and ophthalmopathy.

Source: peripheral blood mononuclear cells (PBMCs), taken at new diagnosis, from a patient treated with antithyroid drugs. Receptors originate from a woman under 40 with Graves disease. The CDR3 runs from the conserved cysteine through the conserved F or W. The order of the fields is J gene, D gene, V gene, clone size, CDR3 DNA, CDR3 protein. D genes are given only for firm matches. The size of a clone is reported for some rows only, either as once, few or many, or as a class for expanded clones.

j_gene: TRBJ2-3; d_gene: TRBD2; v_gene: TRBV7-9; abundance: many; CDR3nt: TGTGCCAGCAGCTCGGGACTAGCGCCAGATACGCAGTATTTT; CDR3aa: CASSSGLAPDTQYF
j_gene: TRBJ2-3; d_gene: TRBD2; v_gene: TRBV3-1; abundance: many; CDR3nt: TGTGCCAGCAGCCAAGATACCGGGGGGGGACTAGCGGGAGTTAGAGATACGCAGTATTTT; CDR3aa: CASSQDTGGGLAGVRDTQYF
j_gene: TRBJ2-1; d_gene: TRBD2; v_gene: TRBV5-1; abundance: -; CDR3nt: TGCGCCAGCAGCTGGAGGACTAGCGGGAGTACTGGGGAGCAGTTCTTC; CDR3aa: CASSWRTSGSTGEQFF
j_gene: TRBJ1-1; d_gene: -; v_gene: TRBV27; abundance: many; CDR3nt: TGTGCCAGCAGTTCCCCACCTCGGACCAAAGCTTTCTTT; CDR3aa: CASSSPPRTKAFF
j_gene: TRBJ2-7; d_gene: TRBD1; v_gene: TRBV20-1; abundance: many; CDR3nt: TGCAGTGCTAGTGATTATAACAGGGGGCGCGCCTACGAGCAGTACTTC; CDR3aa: CSASDYNRGRAYEQYF
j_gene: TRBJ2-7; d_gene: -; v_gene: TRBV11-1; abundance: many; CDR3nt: TGTGCCAGCAGCTTAACGGACCCAGCGAGCTCCTACGAGCAGTACTTC; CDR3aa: CASSLTDPASSYEQYF
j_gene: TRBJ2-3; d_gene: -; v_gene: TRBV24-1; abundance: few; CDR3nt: TGTGCCACCAGTGATTCGACGTTGTTCGCGGGGCCCTTCTTCTACCGGACAGATACGCAGTATTTT; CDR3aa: CATSDSTLFAGPFFYRTDTQYF
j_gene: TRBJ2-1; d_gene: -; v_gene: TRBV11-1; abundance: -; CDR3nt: TGTGCCAGCAGCTTAGGAGGCGGCAACTCCTACAATGAGCAGTTCTTC; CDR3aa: CASSLGGGNSYNEQFF
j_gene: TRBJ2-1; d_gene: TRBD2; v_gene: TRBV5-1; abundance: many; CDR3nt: TGCGCCAGCAGCGGAGGGACTAGAGGTAGCGATGAGCAGTTCTTC; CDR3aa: CASSGGTRGSDEQFF
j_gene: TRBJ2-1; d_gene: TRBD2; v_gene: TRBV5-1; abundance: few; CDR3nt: TGCGCCAGCAGCCAGGGGACTAGCGGGAGATCCTCCTACAATGAGCAGTTCTTC; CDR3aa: CASSQGTSGRSSYNEQFF
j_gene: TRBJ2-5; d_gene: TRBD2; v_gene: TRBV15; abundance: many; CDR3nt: TGTGCCACCAGCAGACGGAGGACTAGCGGGAGTGGGTGGCAAGAGACCCAGTACTTC; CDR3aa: CATSRRRTSGSGWQETQYF
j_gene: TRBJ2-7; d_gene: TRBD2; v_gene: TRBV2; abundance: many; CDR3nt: TGTGCCAGCAGTGAAAATTTTATAGTAGCGGGAGACCTCTACGAGCAGTACTTC; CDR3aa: CASSENFIVAGDLYEQYF
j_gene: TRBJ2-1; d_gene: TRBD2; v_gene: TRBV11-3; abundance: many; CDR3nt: TGTGCCAGCAGCTCCACCGGGACTAGGAATGAGCAGTTCTTC; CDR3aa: CASSSTGTRNEQFF
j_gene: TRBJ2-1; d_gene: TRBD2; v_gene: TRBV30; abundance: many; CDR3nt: TGTGCCTGGAGTGTAGGGGAGGTTGGGACTAGCGGGACCAGGGATGAGCAGTTCTTC; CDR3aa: CAWSVGEVGTSGTRDEQFF
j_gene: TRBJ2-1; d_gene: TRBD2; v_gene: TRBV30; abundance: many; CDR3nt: TGTGCCTGGAGGCGGGAGAGGGGAAGGTGGGCCCACAATGAGCAGTTCTTC; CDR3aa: CAWRRERGRWAHNEQFF
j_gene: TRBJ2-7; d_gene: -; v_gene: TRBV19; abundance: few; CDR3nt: TGTGCCAGTAGTCTGTACGGGAGTGCAGAAGAGCCTGGGTACTACGAGCAGTACTTC; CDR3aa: CASSLYGSAEEPGYYEQYF
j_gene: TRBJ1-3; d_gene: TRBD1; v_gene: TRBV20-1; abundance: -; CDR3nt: TGCAGTGCTAGAGGAGGAGGAGCGGACAGGGGAATGTCTGGAAACACCATATATTTT; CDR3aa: CSARGGGADRGMSGNTIYF
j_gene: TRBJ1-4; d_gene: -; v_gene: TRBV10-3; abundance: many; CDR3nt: TGTGCCATCAGTGAGGGGAACAGGGACGGTGAAAAACTGTTTTTT; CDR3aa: CAISEGNRDGEKLFF
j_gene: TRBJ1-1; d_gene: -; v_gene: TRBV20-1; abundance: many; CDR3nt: TGCAGTGCTAGGCAGGACAGTGACATGAACACTGAAGCTTTCTTT; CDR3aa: CSARQDSDMNTEAFF
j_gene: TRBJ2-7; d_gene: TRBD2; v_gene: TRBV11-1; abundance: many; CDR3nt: TGTGCCAGCAGCTTAGTGACTAGCGGGACCTACGAGCAGTACTTC; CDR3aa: CASSLVTSGTYEQYF